This section outlines one T cell receptor (beta chain) sequence together with its context. Authors' data handling: Junction-only sequences without quality scores came from ImmunoSEQ, so filtering differed. Clones were read by immunoSEQ multiplex PCR, and TCRdb kept only the in-frame ones, dropping some. Clonal size and the V and J genes are those of that table, whereas D and trimming came from the DNA. Seen here are over 1.5 million clones, 95% to 99% observed once, and the top ten hold 0.45%. This record comes from a study of shared clonotypes between healthy human individuals. Donors comprised healthy HIV-negative adults lacking recent acute infections or vaccinations. CD4+ cells were split into CD45RA+ naive and CD45RA-negative memory subsets. This TCR was sampled from a man aged 25 to 45 in good health. Specimen: naive CD4+ T cells sorted from blood. Subset defined: CD45RA+ positively selected.

CDR3 bases: TGTGCCAGCAGCAGACGGACAGGTCGAAGCTACGAGCAGTACTTC. Translation gives CASSRRTGRSYEQYF. The V call is TRBV5-6, the J call TRBJ2-7; TRBD1 matches at 7 bases. The CDR3 sequence is 15 residues long. Germline V lookup: CDR1 SGHDT, CDR2 YYEEEE. V was clipped by 4 bases and J by 3 bases; unmatched bases: 10.